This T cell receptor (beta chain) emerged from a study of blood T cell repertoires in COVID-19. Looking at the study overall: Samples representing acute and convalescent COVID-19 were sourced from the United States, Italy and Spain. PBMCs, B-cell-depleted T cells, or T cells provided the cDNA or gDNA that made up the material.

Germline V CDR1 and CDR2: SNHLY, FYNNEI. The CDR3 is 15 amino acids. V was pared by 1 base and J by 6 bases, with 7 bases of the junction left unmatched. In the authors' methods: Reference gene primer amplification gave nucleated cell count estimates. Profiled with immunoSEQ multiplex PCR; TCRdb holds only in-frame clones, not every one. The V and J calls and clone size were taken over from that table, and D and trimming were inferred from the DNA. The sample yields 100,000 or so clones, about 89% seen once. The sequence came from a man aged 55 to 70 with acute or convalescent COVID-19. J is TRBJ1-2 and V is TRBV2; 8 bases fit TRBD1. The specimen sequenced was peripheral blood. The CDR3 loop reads CASSEDRGYRDGYTF. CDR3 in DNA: TGTGCCAGCAGTGAAGACAGGGGGTATCGAGATGGCTACACCTTC.